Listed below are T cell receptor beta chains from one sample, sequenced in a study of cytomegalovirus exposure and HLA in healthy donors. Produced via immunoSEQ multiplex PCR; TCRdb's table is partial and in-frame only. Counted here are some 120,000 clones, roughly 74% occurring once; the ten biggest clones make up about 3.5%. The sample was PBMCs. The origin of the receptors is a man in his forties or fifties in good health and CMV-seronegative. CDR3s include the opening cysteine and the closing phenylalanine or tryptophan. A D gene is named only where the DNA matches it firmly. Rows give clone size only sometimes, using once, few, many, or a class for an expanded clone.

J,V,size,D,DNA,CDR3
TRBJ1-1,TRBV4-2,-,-,TGTGCCAGCAGCCAAGACCTTACCTCGGGGGTGCCTGAAGCTTTCTTT,CASSQDLTSGVPEAFF
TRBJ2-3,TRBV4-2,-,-,TGTGCCAGCAGCCAAGCTCGGGGAAACACAGATACGCAGTATTTT,CASSQARGNTDTQYF
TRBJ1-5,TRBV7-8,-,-,TGTGCCAGCAGGATCGAGCAGGGTCAGCCCCAGCATTTT,CASRIEQGQPQHF
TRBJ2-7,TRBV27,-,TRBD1,TGTGCCAGCAGTATCCTCGCGGGACAGGGAGCCTACGAGCAGTACTTC,CASSILAGQGAYEQYF
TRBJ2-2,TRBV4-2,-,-,TGTGCCAGCAGCCAAGTTTCACTAGCCACCGGGGAGCTGTTTTTT,CASSQVSLATGELFF
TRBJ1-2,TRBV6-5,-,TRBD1,TGTGCCAGCAGTGACAACAGGGGTAGCTATGGCTACACCTTC,CASSDNRGSYGYTF
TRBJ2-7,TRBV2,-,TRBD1,TGTGCCAGCAGAACCGGGACAGGGTGGTCGGGGCTCGAGCAGTACTTC,CASRTGTGWSGLEQYF
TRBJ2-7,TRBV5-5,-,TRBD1,TGTGCCAGCAGCTTGGAAGATGGGACAGGGTCTGTCGAGCAGTACTTC,CASSLEDGTGSVEQYF
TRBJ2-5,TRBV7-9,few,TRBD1,TGTGCCAGCAGCTCATATACAGGGGTAGTGGAGACCCAGTACTTC,CASSSYTGVVETQYF
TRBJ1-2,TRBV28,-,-,TGTGCCAGCACTCTACTCTACAACCGACATTCTAACTATGGCTACACCTTC,CASTLLYNRHSNYGYTF
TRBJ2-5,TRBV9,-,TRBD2,TGTGCCAGCAGCATGACTAGCGGGGGAGAGACCCAGTACTTC,CASSMTSGGETQYF
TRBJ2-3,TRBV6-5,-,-,TGTGCCAGCAGGAGATTAGCGGCTAGCACAGATACGCAGTATTTT,CASRRLAASTDTQYF
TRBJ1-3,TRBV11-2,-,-,TGTGCCAGCAGCTTTACAGGCTTTCGAAAAGATGGAAACACCATATATTTT,CASSFTGFRKDGNTIYF
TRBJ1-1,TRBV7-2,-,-,TGTGCCAGCAGCTTCCTTGGGAAAGGGATTTCGCGGGGTGAAGCTTTCTTT,CASSFLGKGISRGEAFF
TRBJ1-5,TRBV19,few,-,TGTGCCAGTAGTCCCGGGACATACTTCAATCAGCCCCAGCATTTT,CASSPGTYFNQPQHF
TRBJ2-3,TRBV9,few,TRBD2,TGTGCCAGCAGCTTCCAAGCGGGGGGGTTTGCTAGCACAGATACGCAGTATTTT,CASSFQAGGFASTDTQYF
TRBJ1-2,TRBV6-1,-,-,TGTGCCAGCAGCCCTGGGGGCCCCTATGGCTACACCTTC,CASSPGGPYGYTF
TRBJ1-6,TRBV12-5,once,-,TGTGCTAGTGGTTTCCTCCCCACCCGGGTGGAGTCTTCACCCCTCCACTTT,CASGFLPTRVESSPLHF
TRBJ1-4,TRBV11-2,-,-,TGTGCCAGCAGCTTAGCCTCGGGGGCTAATGAAAAACTGTTTTTT,CASSLASGANEKLFF
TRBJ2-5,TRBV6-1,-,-,TGTGCCAGCAGAAAGGGGCCAGACCACCAAGAGACCCAGTACTTC,CASRKGPDHQETQYF
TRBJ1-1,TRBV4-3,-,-,TGCGCCAGCAGCCAAGCTACACGAGCGGAGAACACTGAAGCTTTCTTT,CASSQATRAENTEAFF
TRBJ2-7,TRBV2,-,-,TGTGCCAGCAGTGGGATAATAGTGGGGAGCGAGCAGTACTTC,CASSGIIVGSEQYF
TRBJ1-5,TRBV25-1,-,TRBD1,TGTGCCAGCAGTCTACAGGGGAGCAATCAGCCCCAGCATTTT,CASSLQGSNQPQHF
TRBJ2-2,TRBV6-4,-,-,TGTGCCAGCAGTGACTCCACTGTCACCGGGGAGCTGTTTTTT,CASSDSTVTGELFF
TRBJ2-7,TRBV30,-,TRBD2,TGTGCCTGGAGCAGCGGGGGGTCGCTACCCGAGCAGTACTTC,CAWSSGGSLPEQYF
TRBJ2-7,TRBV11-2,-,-,TGTGCCAGCAGTTATCGACAGGTAGTATCCTACGAGCAGTACTTC,CASSYRQVVSYEQYF
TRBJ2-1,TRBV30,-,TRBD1,TGTGCCTGGAGTACCACAGGGGTCCATGAGCAGTTCTTC,CAWSTTGVHEQFF
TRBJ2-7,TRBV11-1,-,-,TGTGCCAGCAGCGATTCCTACGAGCAGTACTTC,CASSDSYEQYF
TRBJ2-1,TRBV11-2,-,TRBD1,TGTGCCAGCAGCTTAGCCGATGGAGACAGGGTAGCCTACAATGAGCAGTTCTTC,CASSLADGDRVAYNEQFF
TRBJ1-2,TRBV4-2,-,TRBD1,TGTGCCAGCAGTAACCAGGGGGCGGCCTATGGCTACACCTTC,CASSNQGAAYGYTF
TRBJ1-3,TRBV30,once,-,TGTGCCTGGAGTGTGTCTGTCTCTGGAAACACCATATATTTT,CAWSVSVSGNTIYF